The rows below give T cell receptor beta chains drawn from one sample of a study of T cell changes during pregnancy in multiple sclerosis. Here immunoSEQ multiplex PCR was the method, and the copy in TCRdb shows in-frame clones only, minus some. Found here are some 45,000 clones, around 93% of them singletons; the top ten hold approximately 6%. Specimen: CD8+ T cells from peripheral blood mononuclear cells, collected in the first trimester of pregnancy. The receptors come from a female donor with multiple sclerosis, enrolled in a pregnancy study. Each CDR3 is given with its conserved first and last residue. A D gene is named only where the DNA matches it firmly. Clone size is shown for a subset of rows, as once, few, many or a class of expanded clone.

CDR3 DNA | CDR3 protein | J gene | D gene | clone size | V gene
TGTGCCAGCCGCACGTGGACAGAGTTCCACTCTGGGGCCAACGTCCTGACTTTC | CASRTWTEFHSGANVLTF | TRBJ2-6 | . | once | TRBV28
TGTGCCAGCAGCCCCTGGCGGGGATCCCTTCTAGCCAAAAACATTCAGTACTTC | CASSPWRGSLLAKNIQYF | TRBJ2-4 | . | . | TRBV7-6
TGTGCCAGCAGTCCAGGGGGAAGCTACGAGCAGTACTTC | CASSPGGSYEQYF | TRBJ2-7 | TRBD1 | . | TRBV27
TGTGCCAGCAGAGATGGGCTCTCCTACGAGCAGTACTTC | CASRDGLSYEQYF | TRBJ2-7 | . | . | TRBV7-9
TGTGCCAGCAGTTTATCCGCACAGATTTTAGATGGCTACACCTTC | CASSLSAQILDGYTF | TRBJ1-2 | . | . | TRBV27
TGCGCCAGCAGCCAAGATGGGACTAGCGGGAGGGGCGAGCAGTACTTC | CASSQDGTSGRGEQYF | TRBJ2-7 | TRBD2 | . | TRBV4-3
TGTGCCAGTAGTATTTCCCTCTCTGGGGCCAACGTCCTGACTTTC | CASSISLSGANVLTF | TRBJ2-6 | . | . | TRBV19
TGTGCCAGCAGCTTAGGTGGGGGTGACAGGGAAGCTTTCTTT | CASSLGGGDREAFF | TRBJ1-1 | . | . | TRBV11-2
TGTGCCAGCAGCCAAGATTACCGGGGTACCTACGAGCAGTACTTC | CASSQDYRGTYEQYF | TRBJ2-7 | . | once | TRBV14
TGTGCCAGCAGGGGGGGGACTAGGATGGTAAATGAGCAGTTCTTC | CASRGGTRMVNEQFF | TRBJ2-1 | TRBD2 | . | TRBV6-6
TGTGCCAGCAGTTGGCACCCGAACACCGGGGAGCTGTTTTTT | CASSWHPNTGELFF | TRBJ2-2 | . | . | TRBV27
TGTGCCAGCAGCGAGAACCGGGACAGGGGGTTCCAAGAGACCCAGTACTTC | CASSENRDRGFQETQYF | TRBJ2-5 | TRBD1 | . | TRBV5-5
TGCGCCAGCAGAGGAAAAGACAGGGGGTCCATCGGGGAGCTGTTTTTT | CASRGKDRGSIGELFF | TRBJ2-2 | TRBD1 | once | TRBV4-3